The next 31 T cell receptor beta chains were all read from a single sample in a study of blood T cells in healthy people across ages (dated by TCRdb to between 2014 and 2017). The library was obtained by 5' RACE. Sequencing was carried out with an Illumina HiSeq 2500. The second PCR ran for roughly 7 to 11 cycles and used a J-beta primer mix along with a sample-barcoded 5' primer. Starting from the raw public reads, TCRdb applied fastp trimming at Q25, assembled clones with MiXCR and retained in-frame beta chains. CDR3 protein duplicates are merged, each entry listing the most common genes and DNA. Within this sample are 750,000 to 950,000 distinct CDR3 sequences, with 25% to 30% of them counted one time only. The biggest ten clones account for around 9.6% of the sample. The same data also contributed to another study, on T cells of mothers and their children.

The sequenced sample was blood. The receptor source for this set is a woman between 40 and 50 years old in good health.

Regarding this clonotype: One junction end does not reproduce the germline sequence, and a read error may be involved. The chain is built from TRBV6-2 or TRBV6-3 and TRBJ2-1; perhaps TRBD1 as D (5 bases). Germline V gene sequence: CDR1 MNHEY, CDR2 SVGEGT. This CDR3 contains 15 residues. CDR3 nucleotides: TGTGCCAGCAGTCCCATCAGGGCTGAAATCAATGTGCAGTTCTTC. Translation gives CASSPIRAEINVQFF.

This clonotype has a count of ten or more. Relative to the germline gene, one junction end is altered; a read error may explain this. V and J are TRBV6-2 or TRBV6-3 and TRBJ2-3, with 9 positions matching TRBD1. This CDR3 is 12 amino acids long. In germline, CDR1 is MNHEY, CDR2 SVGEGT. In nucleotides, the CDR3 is TGTGCCAGCACCTCCGGGACAGGGACGCGGTATTTT. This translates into CASTSGTGTRYF.

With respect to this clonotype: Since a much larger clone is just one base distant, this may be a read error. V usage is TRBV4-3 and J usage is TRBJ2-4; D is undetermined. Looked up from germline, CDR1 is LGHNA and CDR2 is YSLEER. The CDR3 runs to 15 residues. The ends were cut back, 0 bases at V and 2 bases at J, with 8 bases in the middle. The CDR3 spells CASSQDHGTKNIQYF. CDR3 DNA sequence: TGCGCCAGCAGCCAAGATCATGGGACCAAAAACATTCAGTACTTC.

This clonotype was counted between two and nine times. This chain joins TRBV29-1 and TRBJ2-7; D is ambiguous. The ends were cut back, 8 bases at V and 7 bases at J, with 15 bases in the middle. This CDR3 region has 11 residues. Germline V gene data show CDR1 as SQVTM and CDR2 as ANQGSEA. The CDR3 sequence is CSTSRAGEQYF. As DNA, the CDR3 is TGCAGCACATCCAGAGCCGGGGAGCAGTACTTC.

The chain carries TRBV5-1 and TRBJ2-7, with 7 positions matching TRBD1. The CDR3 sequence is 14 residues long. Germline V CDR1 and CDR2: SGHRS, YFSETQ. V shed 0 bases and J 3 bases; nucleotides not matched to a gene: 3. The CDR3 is CASSLETGHYEQYF. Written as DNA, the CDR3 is TGCGCCAGCAGCTTGGAGACAGGGCACTACGAGCAGTACTTC.

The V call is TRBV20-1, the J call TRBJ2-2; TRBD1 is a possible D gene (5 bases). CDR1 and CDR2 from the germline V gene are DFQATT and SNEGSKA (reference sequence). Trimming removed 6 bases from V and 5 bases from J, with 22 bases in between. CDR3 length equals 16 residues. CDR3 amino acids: CSAREMGQTITGELFF. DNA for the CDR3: TGCAGTGCCCGCGAGATGGGGCAGACAATTACCGGGGAGCTGTTTTTT.

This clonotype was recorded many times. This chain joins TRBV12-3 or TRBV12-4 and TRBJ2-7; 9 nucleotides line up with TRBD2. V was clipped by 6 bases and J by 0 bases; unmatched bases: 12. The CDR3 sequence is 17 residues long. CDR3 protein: CASSRNERTSDSYEQYF. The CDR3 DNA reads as TGTGCCAGCAGCCGCAATGAGAGGACTAGCGACTCCTACGAGCAGTACTTC.

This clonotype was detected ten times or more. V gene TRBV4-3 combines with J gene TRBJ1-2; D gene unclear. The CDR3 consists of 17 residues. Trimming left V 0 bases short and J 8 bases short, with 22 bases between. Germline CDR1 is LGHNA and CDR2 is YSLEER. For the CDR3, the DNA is TGCGCCAGCAGCCAAGATCGGGTTCTGGGGTTGGGCAGCGGCTACACCTTC. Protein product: CASSQDRVLGLGSGYTF.

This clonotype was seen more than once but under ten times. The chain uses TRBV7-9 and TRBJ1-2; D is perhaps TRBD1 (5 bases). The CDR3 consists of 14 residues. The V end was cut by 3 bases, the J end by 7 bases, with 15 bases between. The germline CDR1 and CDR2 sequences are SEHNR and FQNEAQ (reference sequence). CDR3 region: CASSLGSGNFGYTF. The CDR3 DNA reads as TGTGCCAGCAGCTTGGGCTCAGGGAATTTTGGCTACACCTTC. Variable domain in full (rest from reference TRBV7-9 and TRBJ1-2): DTGVSQNPRHKITKRGQNVTFRCDPISEHNRLYWYRQTLGQGPEFLTYFQNEAQLEKSRLLSDRFSAERPKGSFSTLEIQRTEQGDSAMYLCASSLGSGNFGYTFGSGTRLTVV.

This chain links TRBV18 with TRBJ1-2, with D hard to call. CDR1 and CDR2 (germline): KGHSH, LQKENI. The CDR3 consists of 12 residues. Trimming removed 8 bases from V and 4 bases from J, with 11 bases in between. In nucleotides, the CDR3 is TGTGCCAGCACGGACGGACTCTATGGCTACACCTTC. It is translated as CASTDGLYGYTF.

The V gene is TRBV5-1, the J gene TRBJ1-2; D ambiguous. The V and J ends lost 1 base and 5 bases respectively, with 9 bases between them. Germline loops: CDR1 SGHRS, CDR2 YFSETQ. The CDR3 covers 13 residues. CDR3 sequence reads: CASSLQDPYGYTF. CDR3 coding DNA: TGCGCCAGCAGCTTGCAGGACCCTTATGGCTACACCTTC.

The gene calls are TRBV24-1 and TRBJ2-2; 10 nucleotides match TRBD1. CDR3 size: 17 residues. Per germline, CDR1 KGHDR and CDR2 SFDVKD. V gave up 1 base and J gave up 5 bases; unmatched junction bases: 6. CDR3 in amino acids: CATSDFMGQGPTGELFF. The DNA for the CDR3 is TGTGCCACCAGTGATTTTATGGGACAGGGGCCTACCGGGGAGCTGTTTTTT.

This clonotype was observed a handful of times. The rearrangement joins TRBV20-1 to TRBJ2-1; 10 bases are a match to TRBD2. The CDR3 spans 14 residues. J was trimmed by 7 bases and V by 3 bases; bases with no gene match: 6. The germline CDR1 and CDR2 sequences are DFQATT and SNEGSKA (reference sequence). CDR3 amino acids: CSASSSGGANEQFF. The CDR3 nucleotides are TGCAGTGCTAGTTCTAGCGGGGGAGCAAATGAGCAGTTCTTC.

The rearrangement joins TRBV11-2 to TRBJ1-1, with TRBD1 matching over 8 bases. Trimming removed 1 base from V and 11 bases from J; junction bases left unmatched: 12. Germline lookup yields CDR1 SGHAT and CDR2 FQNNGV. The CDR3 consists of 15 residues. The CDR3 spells CASSLVWQGAANAFF. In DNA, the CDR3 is TGTGCCAGCAGCTTAGTTTGGCAGGGGGCCGCGAACGCTTTCTTT.

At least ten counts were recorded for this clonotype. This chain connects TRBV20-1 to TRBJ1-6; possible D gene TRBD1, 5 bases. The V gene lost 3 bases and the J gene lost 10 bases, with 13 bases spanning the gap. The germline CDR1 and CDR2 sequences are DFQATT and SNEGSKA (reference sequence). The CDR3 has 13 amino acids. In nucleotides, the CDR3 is TGCAGTGCTAGCGTGACAGTTGAATCACCCCTCCACTTT. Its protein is CSASVTVESPLHF.

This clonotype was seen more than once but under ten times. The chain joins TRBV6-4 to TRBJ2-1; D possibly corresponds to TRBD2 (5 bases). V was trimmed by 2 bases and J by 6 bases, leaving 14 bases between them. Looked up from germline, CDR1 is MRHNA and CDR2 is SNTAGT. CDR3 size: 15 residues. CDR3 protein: CASSDKAGGLNEQFF. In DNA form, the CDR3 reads TGTGCCAGCAGTGACAAGGCGGGTGGTCTCAATGAGCAGTTCTTC.

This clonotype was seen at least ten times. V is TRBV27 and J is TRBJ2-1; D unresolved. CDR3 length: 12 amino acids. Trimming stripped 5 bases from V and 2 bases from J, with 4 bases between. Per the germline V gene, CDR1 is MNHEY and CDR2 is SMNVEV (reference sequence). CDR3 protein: CASSIPYNEQFF. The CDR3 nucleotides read TGTGCCAGCAGTATACCCTACAATGAGCAGTTCTTC.

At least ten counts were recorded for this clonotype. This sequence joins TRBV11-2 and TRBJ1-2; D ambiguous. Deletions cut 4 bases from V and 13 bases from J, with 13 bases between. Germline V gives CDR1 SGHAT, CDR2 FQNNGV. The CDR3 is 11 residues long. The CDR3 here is CASSSGSRGTF. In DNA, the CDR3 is TGTGCCAGCAGCTCGGGGTCGCGGGGCACCTTC. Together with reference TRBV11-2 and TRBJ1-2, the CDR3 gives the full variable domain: EAGVAQSPRYKIIEKRQSVAFWCNPISGHATLYWYQQILGQGPKLLIQFQNNGVVDDSQLPKDRFSAERLKGVDSTLKIQPAKLEDSAVYLCASSSGSRGTFGSGTRLTVV.

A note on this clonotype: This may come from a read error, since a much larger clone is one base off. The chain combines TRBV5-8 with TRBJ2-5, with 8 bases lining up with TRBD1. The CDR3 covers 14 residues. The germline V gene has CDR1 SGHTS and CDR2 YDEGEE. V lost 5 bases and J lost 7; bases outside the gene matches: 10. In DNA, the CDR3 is TGTGCCAGCAGTCGGGCAGGGGGCGGGATGACCCAGTACTTC. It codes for CASSRAGGGMTQYF.

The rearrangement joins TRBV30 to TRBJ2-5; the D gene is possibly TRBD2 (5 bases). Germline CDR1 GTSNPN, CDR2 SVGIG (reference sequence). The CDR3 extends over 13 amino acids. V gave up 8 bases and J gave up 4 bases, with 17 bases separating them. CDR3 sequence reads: CAATMTTRETQYF. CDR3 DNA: TGTGCCGCAACCATGACTACCAGAGAGACCCAGTACTTC.

The CDR3 DNA follows: TGTGCCAGCAGGGAGATAGGAGGGGCTGGCTACACCTTC. It encodes CASREIGGAGYTF. J is TRBJ1-2 and V is TRBV3-1; perhaps TRBD1 as D (5 bases). Germline CDR1 is LGHDT and CDR2 is YNNKEL (reference sequence). The V end lost 6 bases, the J end lost 7 bases, and 15 bases lay between the germline ends. CDR3 length equals 13 residues.

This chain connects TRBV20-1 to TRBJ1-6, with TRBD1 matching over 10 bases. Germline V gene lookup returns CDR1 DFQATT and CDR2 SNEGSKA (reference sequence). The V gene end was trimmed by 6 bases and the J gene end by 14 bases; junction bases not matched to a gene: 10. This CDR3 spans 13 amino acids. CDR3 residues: CSAEDRGRKTLHF. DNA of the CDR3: TGCAGTGCCGAAGACAGGGGGCGCAAGACCCTCCACTTT.

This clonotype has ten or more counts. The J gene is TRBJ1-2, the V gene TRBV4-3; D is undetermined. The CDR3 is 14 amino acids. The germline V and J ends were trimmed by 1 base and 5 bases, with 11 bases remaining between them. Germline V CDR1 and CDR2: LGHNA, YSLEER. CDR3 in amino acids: CASSQGVVGYGYTF. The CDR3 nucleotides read TGCGCCAGCAGCCAAGGGGTGGTTGGGTATGGCTACACCTTC.

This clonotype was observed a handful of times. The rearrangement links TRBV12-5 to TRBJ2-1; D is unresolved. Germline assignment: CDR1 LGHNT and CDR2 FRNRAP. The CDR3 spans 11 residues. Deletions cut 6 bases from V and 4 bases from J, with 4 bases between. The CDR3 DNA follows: TGTGCTAGTGGGATATACAATGAGCAGTTCTTC. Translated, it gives CASGIYNEQFF.

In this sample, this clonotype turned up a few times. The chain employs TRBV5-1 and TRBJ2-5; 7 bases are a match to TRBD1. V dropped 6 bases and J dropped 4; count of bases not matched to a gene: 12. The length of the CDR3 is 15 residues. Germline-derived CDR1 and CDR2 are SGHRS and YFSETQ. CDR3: CASTWATTGRETQYF. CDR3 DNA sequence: TGCGCCAGCACGTGGGCCACGACAGGGCGAGAGACCCAGTACTTC.

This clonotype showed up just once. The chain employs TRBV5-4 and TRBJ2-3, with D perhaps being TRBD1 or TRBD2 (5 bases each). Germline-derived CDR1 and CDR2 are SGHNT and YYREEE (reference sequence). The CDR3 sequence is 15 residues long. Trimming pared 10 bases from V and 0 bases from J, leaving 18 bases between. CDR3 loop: CALADRGTSTDTQYF. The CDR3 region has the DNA TGTGCCCTGGCGGACCGGGGCACCAGCACAGATACGCAGTATTTT.

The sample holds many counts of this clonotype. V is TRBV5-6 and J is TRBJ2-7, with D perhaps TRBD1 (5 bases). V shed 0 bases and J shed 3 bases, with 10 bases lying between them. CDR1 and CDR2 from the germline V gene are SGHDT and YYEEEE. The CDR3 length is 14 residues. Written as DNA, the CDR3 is TGTGCCAGCAGCTTGGGGACAAGCTTCTACGAGCAGTACTTC. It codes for CASSLGTSFYEQYF. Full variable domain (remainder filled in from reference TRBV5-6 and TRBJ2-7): DAGVTQSPTHLIKTRGQQVTLRCSPKSGHDTVSWYQQALGQGPQFIFQYYEEEERQRGNFPDRFSGHQFPNYSSELNVNALLLGDSALYLCASSLGTSFYEQYFGPGTRLTVT.

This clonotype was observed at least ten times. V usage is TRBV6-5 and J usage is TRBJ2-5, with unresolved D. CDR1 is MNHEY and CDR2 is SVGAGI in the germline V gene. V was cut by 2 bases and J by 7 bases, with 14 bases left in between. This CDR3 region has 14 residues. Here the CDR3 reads CASSYPGIGVTQYF. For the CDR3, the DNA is TGTGCCAGCAGTTACCCGGGCATTGGGGTGACCCAGTACTTC.

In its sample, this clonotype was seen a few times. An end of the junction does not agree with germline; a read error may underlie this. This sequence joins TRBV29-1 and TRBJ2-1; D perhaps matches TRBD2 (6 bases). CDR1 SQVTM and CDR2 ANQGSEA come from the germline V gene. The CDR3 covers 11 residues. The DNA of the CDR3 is TGCAGTGTTGCCCCGGGGGTTGAGCAGTTCTTC. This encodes CSVAPGVEQFF.

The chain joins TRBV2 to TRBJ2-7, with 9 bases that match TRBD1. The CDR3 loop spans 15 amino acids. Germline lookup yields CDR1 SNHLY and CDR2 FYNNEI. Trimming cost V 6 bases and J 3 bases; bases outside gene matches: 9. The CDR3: CASRSGTGSGYEQYF. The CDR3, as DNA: TGTGCCAGCAGATCCGGGACAGGGTCGGGCTACGAGCAGTACTTC.

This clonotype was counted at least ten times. The CDR3 is CATSEGQGVVYGETQYF. The CDR3 DNA reads as TGTGCCACCAGTGAGGGACAGGGTGTCGTGTATGGAGAGACCCAGTACTTC. The chain has TRBV24-1 and TRBJ2-5; 9 positions match TRBD1. J lost 4 bases, V lost 4 bases, and 12 bases had no gene match. The V gene's germline CDR1 is KGHDR and CDR2 SFDVKD. The CDR3 is made up of 17 amino acids.